These T cell receptor beta chains were read from a single sample in a study of T cell responses to AZD1222 COVID-19 vaccine. Generated by immunoSEQ multiplex PCR, the TCRdb table keeps only in-frame clones and is missing some. Here the sample spans under 140,000 clones, around 89% being singletons. The source was peripheral blood, collected on day 0 of AZD1222 vaccination. The receptors derive from an adult in good health. The CDR3 runs from the conserved cysteine through the conserved F or W. Each record gives: J gene, D gene, V gene, CDR3 length, clone size, CDR3 DNA, CDR3 protein. The D gene is left open where the match is weak. Clone size is shown for a subset of rows, as once, few, many or a class of expanded clone.

j_call: TRBJ2-7
d_call: NA
v_call: TRBV6-5
cdr3_length: 13
clone_size: NA
cdr3_nt: TGTGCCAGCAGCTACGAGGGGGTGGGTTGGCAGTACTTC
cdr3_aa: CASSYEGVGWQYF

j_call: TRBJ2-1
d_call: NA
v_call: TRBV6-5
cdr3_length: 11
clone_size: NA
cdr3_nt: TGTGCCAGCAGGGAGTACAATGAGCAGTTCTTC
cdr3_aa: CASREYNEQFF

j_call: TRBJ2-4
d_call: NA
v_call: TRBV2
cdr3_length: 15
clone_size: NA
cdr3_nt: TGTGCCAGCAGCGAACGGGGAACGACCAAAAACATTCAGTACTTC
cdr3_aa: CASSERGTTKNIQYF

j_call: TRBJ2-7
d_call: TRBD1
v_call: TRBV10-3
cdr3_length: 12
clone_size: NA
cdr3_nt: TGTGCTGCGCGGACAGGGGGAAGCGAGCAGTACTTC
cdr3_aa: CAARTGGSEQYF

j_call: TRBJ1-1
d_call: NA
v_call: TRBV28
cdr3_length: 14
clone_size: once
cdr3_nt: TGTGCCAGCAGACGCCCCTCGCCAGGGTCTGAAGCTTTCTTT
cdr3_aa: CASRRPSPGSEAFF

j_call: TRBJ2-7
d_call: NA
v_call: TRBV30
cdr3_length: 13
clone_size: NA
cdr3_nt: TGTGCCTGGAGTGTGCTAGCTGAGTACGAGCAGTACTTC
cdr3_aa: CAWSVLAEYEQYF

j_call: TRBJ2-1
d_call: NA
v_call: TRBV19
cdr3_length: 15
clone_size: NA
cdr3_nt: TGTGCCAGTAGTATTACGTGGGGTTCCTACAATGAGCAGTTCTTC
cdr3_aa: CASSITWGSYNEQFF

j_call: TRBJ1-1
d_call: NA
v_call: TRBV7-9
cdr3_length: 14
clone_size: NA
cdr3_nt: TGTGCCAGCAGCAGGATGAGTTTGAACACTGAAGCTTTCTTT
cdr3_aa: CASSRMSLNTEAFF

j_call: TRBJ1-1
d_call: NA
v_call: TRBV11-3
cdr3_length: 14
clone_size: NA
cdr3_nt: TGTGCCAGCAGCCCCGGACACCTGAACACTGAAGCTTTCTTT
cdr3_aa: CASSPGHLNTEAFF

j_call: TRBJ1-1
d_call: TRBD1
v_call: TRBV3-1/TRBV3-2
cdr3_length: 15
clone_size: NA
cdr3_nt: TGTGCCAGCAGCCCAAGGGACAGGGGGCGGACTGAAGCTTTCTTT
cdr3_aa: CASSPRDRGRTEAFF

j_call: TRBJ2-5
d_call: NA
v_call: TRBV11-3
cdr3_length: 14
clone_size: NA
cdr3_nt: TGTGCCAGCAGCTTAGTAGGGGGAGGAGAGACCCAGTACTTC
cdr3_aa: CASSLVGGGETQYF

j_call: TRBJ2-2
d_call: TRBD1
v_call: TRBV6-5
cdr3_length: 15
clone_size: NA
cdr3_nt: TGTGCCAGCAGGATTTCCGGGACAGGCGCCGGGGAGCTGTTTTTT
cdr3_aa: CASRISGTGAGELFF

j_call: TRBJ2-3
d_call: TRBD2
v_call: TRBV6-2/TRBV6-3
cdr3_length: 16
clone_size: NA
cdr3_nt: TGTGCCAGCAGTTACTCCCGTAGCGGGAGCGCAGATACGCAGTATTTT
cdr3_aa: CASSYSRSGSADTQYF